The source of this TCR beta chain is a study of high-grade serous ovarian cancer treatment subgroups. About the study: Each sample yielded on average about 7,000 unique TCR beta rearrangements from about 15,000 reads. Broader study findings: Higher neoantigen levels went with greater TCR clonal relatedness. Different patients shared almost no repertoire; same-patient tumors shared roughly 0.1 to 0.8. Without spatial data, bulk sequencing limits insight into HGSC tumor diversity.

Tumor tissue was taken before any definitive surgery or chemotherapy was given. Repertoires were generated with immunoSEQ multiplex PCR, while TCRdb's copy carries only in-frame clones and drops some. The sample lists roughly 3,000 clones; approximately 70% were seen once. About this clone itself: What it recognizes is unknown.

Germline V gene data show CDR1 as SNHLY and CDR2 as FYNNEI. The V end lost 7 bases, the J end lost 1 base, and 14 bases lay between the germline ends. This CDR3 spans 15 amino acids. The TCR sequence derives from a human donor with high-grade serous ovarian cancer. The chain has TRBV2 and TRBJ2-1; perhaps D is TRBD1 or TRBD2 (5 bases each). The sequenced sample consisted of tumor tissue. CDR3 bases: TGTGCCAGCACTGCCGGGACCGGTTCCTACAATGAGCAGTTCTTC. It encodes CASTAGTGSYNEQFF.